The clone carrying this T cell receptor beta chain is a singleton in its sample. This CDR3 spans 17 amino acids. The germline V gene encodes CDR1 GTSNPN and CDR2 SVGIG (reference sequence). V lost 0 bases, J lost 1 base, and 18 bases lay in between. Sequencing relied on immunoSEQ assay v3.0, run at survey level. TCRdb keeps only in-frame clones here, not all; method: immunoSEQ multiplex PCR. This sample has 30,000 to 35,000 clones, with roughly 94% found just once. This sample stems from a study of long-term antiretroviral therapy in people with HIV. The sample in question was unsorted PBMCs, obtained about 5.1 years after starting antiretroviral therapy. The source is a woman between 45 and 60 years old with HIV. This sequence joins TRBV30 and TRBJ1-1, with D unclear. The CDR3 is CAWSVFILRDSNTEAFF. The CDR3 nucleotides read TGTGCCTGGAGTGTATTTATCCTGCGGGATTCGAACACTGAAGCTTTCTTT.